This record concerns one T cell receptor beta chain sequence. What this receptor recognizes is not known. No base quality information exists; no much larger clone differs at one position. The CDR3 spans 14 residues, from the cysteine through the phenylalanine. Only the CDR3 region is kept as DNA, spanning 42 bases read in frame from base 1. V was cut back by 5 bases and J by 0 bases, leaving a gap of 10 bases between them. The germline V gene sets CDR1 to MGHRA and CDR2 to YSYEKL. The TCR beta CDR3 regions were amplified from RNA transcripts. The first round of RT-PCR for the TCR CDR3 was performed with the HTBI primer set and the Qiagen OneStep RT-PCR kit. Libraries were constructed in a second round of multiplex PCR, after which size selection and purification were performed. The libraries were sequenced on an Illumina HiSeq2000 using paired-end 100 bp reads. The original pipeline was this. SOAPnuke was used to process the raw data, throwing out any read that contained adapters or uncalled bases, had a mean Phred below 15, or lacked an exact constant-primer or identifier match. High-quality paired reads were merged using COPE v1.2.5, and each unique nucleotide sequence was defined as a clonotype. MiTCR v1.1 was used to align clonotypes to the IMGT TRBV, TRBD and TRBJ reference segments. Only V-J combinations with frequency above 0.0001, covering 99% to 99.2% of repertoires, were analysed. The TCS score was defined as F50 (clonal expansion) divided by E x V (chaos), with BLOSUM62-based TCRdist calculated between CDR3 peptides within each V-J. Welch's t-statistics and random forest reduced 500 to 650 V-J features to 10 to 15, which were used in a naive Bayes classifier (R e1071). The public reads were run again by TCRdb, first through fastp at Q25 and then through MiXCR, and only productive beta chains were kept. Entries are consolidated by CDR3 protein sequence, retaining the most common genes and DNA. It is TCRdb's table, rather than the study itself, that gives the V and J calls and clone size. For this sample the table gives 350,000 to 450,000 distinct CDR3 sequences, of which 11% to 15% were detected only once. Of the sample, approximately 27% falls within the top ten clones.

In the ophthalmopathy patients, disease was moderately to severely active, with a Clinical Activity Score of 3 or more, a NOSPECS grade of 4 or more, and a duration of less than 3 months. Any patient with an uncontrolled infection, another autoimmune disease, pregnancy or lactation was excluded. Diagnoses relied on clinical symptoms, serum thyroxine and TRAb, thyroid ultrasound and orbital computed tomography. PBMCs were separated from 10 ml of fresh peripheral blood using Ficoll-Paque density gradient centrifugation. Total RNA was extracted with Trizol reagent, and quality was checked on an Agilent 2100 Bioanalyzer. The data are from a study of T cells in Graves' hyperthyroidism and ophthalmopathy (dated by TCRdb to about 2019). Regarding the study in general: Peripheral blood samples were taken at initial diagnosis, before any treatment was given. To identify TCR V-J signatures that set the groups apart, the researchers used a discovery cohort of approximately 98 patients, made up of fewer than 50 with Graves' ophthalmopathy and 57 with stable Graves' hyperthyroidism. The approximately 90 discovery patients were randomly split 7:3 into training and test sets. In about 6 Graves' hyperthyroidism patients, the study also compared T-cell repertoires from thyroid tissue with T-cell repertoires from blood. The paper describes TCR Vbeta CDR3 sequencing of more than 120 peripheral blood samples, made up of roughly 40 ophthalmopathy patients, some 76 hyperthyroidism patients and 17 progressor patients. Prospective prediction of ophthalmopathy was tested in an independent validation cohort of under 20 hyperthyroidism patients and 17 patients who later progressed to ophthalmopathy. After blood sampling, hyperthyroidism patients were treated with methimazole at a starting dose of 30 mg daily, and ophthalmopathy patients were treated with high-dose intravenous methylprednisolone. Paper-wide results and their limitations: In validation, progression to ophthalmopathy was predicted by the model with about 70% sensitivity and 72.22% specificity, a median of around 6.5 months before onset. No statistical method was used to set the sample size in advance, and investigators knew the group allocation. Most expanded thyroid clonotypes (frequency above 0.001) were also detected in blood, suggesting blood repertoires may reflect thyroid immune responses. Ophthalmopathy was separated from stable hyperthyroidism by a 13 V-J signature model, with about 86% sensitivity and about 84% specificity obtained in cross-validation and 80%/75% obtained in testing.

Recombination joined TRBV4-1 with TRBJ1-1, with the identity of the D gene unclear. The receptor was isolated from a man aged 50 or older with Graves' ophthalmopathy. Sequencing used blood. The CDR3 region: CASSNDIVNTEAFF. The DNA sequence is given as TGCGCCAGCAGCAACGACATCGTGAACACTGAAGCTTTCTTT.